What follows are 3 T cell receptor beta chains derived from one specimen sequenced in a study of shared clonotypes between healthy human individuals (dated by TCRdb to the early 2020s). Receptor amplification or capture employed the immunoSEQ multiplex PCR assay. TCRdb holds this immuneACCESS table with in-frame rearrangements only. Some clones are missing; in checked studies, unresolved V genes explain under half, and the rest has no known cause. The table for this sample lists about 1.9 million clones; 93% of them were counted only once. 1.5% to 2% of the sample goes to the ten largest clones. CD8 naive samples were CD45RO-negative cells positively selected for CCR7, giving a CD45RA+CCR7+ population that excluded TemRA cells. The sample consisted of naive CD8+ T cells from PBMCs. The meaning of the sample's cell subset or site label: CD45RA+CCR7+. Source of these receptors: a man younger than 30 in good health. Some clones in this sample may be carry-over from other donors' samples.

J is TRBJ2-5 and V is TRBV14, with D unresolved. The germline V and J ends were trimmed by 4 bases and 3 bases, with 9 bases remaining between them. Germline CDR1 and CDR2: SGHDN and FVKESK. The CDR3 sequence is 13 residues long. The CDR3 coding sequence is TGTGCCAGCAGCCCTGGTTTTAAAGAGACCCAGTACTTC. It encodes CASSPGFKETQYF.

The CDR3 nucleotides are TGTGCCAGCAGTTCCGACTTCAGGGGCTACGAGCAGTACTTC. It yields the protein CASSSDFRGYEQYF. This chain joins TRBV27 and TRBJ2-7; TRBD1 might be the D (6 bases). The germline gives CDR1 MNHEY, CDR2 SMNVEV (reference sequence). The V gene lost 4 bases and the J gene lost 3 bases, with 13 bases spanning the gap. The CDR3 length is 14 residues.

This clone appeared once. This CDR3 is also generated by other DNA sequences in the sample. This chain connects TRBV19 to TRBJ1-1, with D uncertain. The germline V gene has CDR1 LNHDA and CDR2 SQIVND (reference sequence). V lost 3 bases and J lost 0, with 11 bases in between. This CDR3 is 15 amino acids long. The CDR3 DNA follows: TGTGCCAGTAGTATCGAAGCTGGCCTGAACACTGAAGCTTTCTTT. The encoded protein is CASSIEAGLNTEAFF.